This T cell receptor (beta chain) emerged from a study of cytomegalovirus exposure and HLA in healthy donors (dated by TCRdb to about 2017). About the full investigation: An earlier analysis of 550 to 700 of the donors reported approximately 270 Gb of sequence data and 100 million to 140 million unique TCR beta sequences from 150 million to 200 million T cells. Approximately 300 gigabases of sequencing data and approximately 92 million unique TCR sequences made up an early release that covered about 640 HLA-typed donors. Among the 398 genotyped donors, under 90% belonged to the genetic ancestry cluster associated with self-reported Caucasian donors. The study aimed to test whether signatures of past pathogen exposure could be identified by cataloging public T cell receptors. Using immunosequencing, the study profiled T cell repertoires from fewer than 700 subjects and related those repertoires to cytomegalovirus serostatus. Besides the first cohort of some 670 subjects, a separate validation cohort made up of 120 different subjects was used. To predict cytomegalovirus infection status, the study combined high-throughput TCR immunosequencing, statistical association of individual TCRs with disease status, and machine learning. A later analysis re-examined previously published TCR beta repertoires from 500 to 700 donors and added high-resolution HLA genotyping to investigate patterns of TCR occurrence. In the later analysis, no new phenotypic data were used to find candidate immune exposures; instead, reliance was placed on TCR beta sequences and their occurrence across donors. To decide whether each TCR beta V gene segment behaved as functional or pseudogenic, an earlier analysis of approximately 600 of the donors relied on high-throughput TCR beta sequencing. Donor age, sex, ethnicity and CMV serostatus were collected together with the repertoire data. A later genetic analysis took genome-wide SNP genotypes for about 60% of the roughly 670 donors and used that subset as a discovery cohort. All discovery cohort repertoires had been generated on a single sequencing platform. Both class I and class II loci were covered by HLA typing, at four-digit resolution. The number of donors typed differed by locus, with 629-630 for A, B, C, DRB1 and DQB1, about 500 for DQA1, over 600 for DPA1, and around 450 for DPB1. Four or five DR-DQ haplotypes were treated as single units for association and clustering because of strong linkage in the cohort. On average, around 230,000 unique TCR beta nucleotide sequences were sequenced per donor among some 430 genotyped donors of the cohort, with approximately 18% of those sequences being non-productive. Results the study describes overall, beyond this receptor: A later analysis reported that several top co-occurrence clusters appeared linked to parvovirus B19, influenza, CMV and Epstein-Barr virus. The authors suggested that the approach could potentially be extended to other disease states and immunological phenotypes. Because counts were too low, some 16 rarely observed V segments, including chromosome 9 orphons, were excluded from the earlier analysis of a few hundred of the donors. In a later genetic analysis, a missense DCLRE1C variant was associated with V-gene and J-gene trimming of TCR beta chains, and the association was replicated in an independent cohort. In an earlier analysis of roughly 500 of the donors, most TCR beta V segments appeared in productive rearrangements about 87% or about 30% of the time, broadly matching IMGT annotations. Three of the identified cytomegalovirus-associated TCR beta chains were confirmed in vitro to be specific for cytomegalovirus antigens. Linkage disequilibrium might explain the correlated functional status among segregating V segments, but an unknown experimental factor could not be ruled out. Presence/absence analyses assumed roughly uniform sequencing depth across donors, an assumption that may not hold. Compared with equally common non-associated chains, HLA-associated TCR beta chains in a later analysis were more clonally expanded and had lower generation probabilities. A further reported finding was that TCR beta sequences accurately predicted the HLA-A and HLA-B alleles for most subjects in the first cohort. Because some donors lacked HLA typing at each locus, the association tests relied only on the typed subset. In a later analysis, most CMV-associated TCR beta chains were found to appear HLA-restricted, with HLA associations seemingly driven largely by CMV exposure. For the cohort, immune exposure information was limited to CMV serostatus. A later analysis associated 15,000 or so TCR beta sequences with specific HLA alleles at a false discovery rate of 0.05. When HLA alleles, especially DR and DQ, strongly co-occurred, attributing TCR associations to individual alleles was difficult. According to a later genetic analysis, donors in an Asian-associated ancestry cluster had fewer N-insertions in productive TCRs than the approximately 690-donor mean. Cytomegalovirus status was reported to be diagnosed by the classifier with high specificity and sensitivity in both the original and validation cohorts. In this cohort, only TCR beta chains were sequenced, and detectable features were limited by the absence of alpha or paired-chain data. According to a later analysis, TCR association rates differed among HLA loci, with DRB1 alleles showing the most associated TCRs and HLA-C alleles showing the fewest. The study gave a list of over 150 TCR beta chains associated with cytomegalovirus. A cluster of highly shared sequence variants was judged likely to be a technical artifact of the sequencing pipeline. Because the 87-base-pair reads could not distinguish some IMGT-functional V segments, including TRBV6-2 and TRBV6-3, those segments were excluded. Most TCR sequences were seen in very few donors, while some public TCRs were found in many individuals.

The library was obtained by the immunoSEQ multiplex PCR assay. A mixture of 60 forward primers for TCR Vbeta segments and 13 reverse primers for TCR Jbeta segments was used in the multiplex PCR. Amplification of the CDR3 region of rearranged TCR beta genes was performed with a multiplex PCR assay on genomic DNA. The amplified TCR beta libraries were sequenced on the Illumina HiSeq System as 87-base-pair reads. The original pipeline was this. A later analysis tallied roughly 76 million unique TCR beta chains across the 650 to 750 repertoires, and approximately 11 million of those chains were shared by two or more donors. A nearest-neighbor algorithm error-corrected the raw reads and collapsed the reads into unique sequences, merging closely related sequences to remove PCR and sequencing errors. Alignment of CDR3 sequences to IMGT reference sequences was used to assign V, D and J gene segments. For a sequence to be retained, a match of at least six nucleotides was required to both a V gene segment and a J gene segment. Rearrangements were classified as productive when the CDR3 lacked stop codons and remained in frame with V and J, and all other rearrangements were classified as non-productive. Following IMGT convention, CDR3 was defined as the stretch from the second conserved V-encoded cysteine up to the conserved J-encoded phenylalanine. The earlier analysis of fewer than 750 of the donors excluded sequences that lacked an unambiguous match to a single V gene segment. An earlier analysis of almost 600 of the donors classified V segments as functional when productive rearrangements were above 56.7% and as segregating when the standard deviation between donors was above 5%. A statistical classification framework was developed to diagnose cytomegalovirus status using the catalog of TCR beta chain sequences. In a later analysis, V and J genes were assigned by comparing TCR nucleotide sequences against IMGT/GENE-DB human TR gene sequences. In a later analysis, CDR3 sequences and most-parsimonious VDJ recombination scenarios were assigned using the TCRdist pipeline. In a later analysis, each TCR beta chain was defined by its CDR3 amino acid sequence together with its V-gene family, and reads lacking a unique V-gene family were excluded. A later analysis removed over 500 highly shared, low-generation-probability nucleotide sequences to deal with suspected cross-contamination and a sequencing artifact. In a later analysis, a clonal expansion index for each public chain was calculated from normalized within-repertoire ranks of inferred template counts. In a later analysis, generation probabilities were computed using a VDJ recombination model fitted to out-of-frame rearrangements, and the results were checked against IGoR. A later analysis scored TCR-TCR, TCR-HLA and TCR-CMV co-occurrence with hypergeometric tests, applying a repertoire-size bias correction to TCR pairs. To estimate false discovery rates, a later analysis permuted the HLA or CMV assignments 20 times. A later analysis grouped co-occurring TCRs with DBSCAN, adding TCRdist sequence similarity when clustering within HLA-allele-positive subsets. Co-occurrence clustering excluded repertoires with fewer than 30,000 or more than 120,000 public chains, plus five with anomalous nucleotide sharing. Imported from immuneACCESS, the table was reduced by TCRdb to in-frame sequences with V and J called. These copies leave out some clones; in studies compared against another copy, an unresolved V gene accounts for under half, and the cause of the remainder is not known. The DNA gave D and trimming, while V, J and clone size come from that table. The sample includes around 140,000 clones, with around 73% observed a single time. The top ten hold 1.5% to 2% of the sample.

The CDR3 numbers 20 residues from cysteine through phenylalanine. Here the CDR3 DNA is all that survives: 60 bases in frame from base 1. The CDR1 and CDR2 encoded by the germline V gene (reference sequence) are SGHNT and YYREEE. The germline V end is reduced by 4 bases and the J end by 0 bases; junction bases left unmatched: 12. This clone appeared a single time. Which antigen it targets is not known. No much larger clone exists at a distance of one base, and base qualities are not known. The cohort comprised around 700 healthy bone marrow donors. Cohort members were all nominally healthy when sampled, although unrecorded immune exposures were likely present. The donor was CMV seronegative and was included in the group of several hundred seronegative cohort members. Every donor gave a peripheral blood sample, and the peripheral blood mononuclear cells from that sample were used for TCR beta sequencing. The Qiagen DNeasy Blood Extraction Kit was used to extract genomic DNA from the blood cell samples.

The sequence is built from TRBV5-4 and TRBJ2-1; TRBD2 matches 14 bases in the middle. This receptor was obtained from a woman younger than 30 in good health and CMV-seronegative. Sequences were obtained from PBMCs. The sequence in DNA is TGTGCCAGCAGCGGGTTACCGGGACTAGCGGGGGTGAGCTCCTACAATGAGCAGTTCTTC. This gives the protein CASSGLPGLAGVSSYNEQFF.